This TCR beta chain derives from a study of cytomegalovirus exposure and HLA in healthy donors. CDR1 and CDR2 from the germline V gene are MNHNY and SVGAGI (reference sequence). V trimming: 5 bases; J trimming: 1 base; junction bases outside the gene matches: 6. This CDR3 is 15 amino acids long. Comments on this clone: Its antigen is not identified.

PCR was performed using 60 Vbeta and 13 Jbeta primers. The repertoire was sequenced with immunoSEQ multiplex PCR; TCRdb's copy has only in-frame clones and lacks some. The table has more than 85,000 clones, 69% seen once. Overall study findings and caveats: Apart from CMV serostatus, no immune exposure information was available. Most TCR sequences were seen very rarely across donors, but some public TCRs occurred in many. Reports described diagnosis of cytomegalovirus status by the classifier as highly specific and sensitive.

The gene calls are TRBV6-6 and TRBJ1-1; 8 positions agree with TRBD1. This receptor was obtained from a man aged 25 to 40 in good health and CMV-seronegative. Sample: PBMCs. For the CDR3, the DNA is TGTGCCAGCAGTGGAGAGGACAGGGCGAACACTGAAGCTTTCTTT. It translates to CASSGEDRANTEAFF.